Following are 28 T cell receptor beta chains from one sample sequenced in a study of T-cell reconstitution after alpha-beta-depleted transplantation in children. A TCRbeta library incorporating unique molecular identifiers was prepared. TCRdb passed the PCR reads through MiXCR, listing each CDR3 protein once. The table has 900,000 or so distinct CDR3 sequences, under 20% seen once; the top ten hold around 4.5%. Sample: PBMCs, mostly from graft donor cells, taken 360 days after TCRalphabeta/CD19-depleted stem cell transplant. These receptors came from a male patient younger than 18 who had a stem cell transplant for acute lymphoblastic leukemia, so the T cells may come from the graft donor.

This clonotype was seen more than once but under ten times. The chain employs TRBV6-2 or TRBV6-3 and TRBJ2-5; D remains ambiguous. The CDR3 is made up of 16 amino acids. Germline CDR1 and CDR2: MNHEY and SVGEGT. V lost 6 bases to trimming and J lost 2 bases, with 19 bases between them. The DNA of the CDR3 is TGTGCCAGCAGCTCTCGGAGTCCTCCGACACAAGAGACCCAGTACTTC. Translating gives CASSSRSPPTQETQYF.

As concerns this clonotype: Mismatch with germline at one junction end may stem from a read error. The chain couples TRBV20-1 to TRBJ2-7, with TRBD1 matching over 8 bases. From germline, CDR1 is DFQATT and CDR2 SNEGSKA (reference sequence). The CDR3 extends over 15 amino acids. CDR3 DNA sequence: TGCTGTGCTAGTAAGGCAGGACAGGGATCCTACGAGCAGTACTTC. Encoded protein: CCASKAGQGSYEQYF.

In its sample, this clonotype was seen many times. This chain links TRBV9 with TRBJ2-7; D is unresolved. The germline CDR1 and CDR2 sequences are SGDLS and YYNGEE. The CDR3 runs 14 residues. V was shortened by 0 bases and J by 3 bases, with 10 bases between the two germline ends. The CDR3 nucleotides are TGTGCCAGCAGCGTAGGGGCTCTCAGCTACGAGCAGTACTTC. Protein: CASSVGALSYEQYF. The variable domain in full, with the rest retrieved from reference TRBV9 and TRBJ2-7, is DSGVTQTPKHLITATGQRVTLRCSPRSGDLSVYWYQQSLDQGLQFLIQYYNGEERAKGNILERFSAQQFPDLHSELNLSSLELGDSALYFCASSVGALSYEQYFGPGTRLTVT.

The table lists this clonotype with a few counts. The J gene is TRBJ1-6, the V gene TRBV7-3; D is undetermined. V lost 8 bases, J lost 7 bases, and 18 bases lay in between. The germline V gene encodes CDR1 SGHTA and CDR2 FQGTGA. The CDR3 runs to 15 residues. The CDR3 DNA reads TGTGCCAGCTCTCTTCCGGGCAGGAAAAATTCACCCCTCCACTTT. It is translated as CASSLPGRKNSPLHF.

The rearrangement joins TRBV20-1 to TRBJ2-4; no firm D call. The ends were cut back, 2 bases at V and 0 bases at J, with 14 bases in the middle. The germline V gene encodes CDR1 DFQATT and CDR2 SNEGSKA (reference sequence). CDR3 length: 16 amino acids. CDR3 nucleotides: TGCAGTGCTAGAATGTCCGGGTCTCTAGCCAAAAACATTCAGTACTTC. This sequence encodes CSARMSGSLAKNIQYF.

The V gene is TRBV5-1, the J gene TRBJ2-3, with 11 positions matching TRBD2. CDR3 size: 16 residues. CDR1 is SGHRS, CDR2 YFSETQ, per germline. With 5 bases clipped from V and 2 bases from J, the junction kept 7 bases outside the gene matches. CDR3 nucleotide sequence: TGCGCCAGCAGGCCTACTAGCGGGAGTAACACAGATACGCAGTATTTT. This gives the protein CASRPTSGSNTDTQYF. Filled out from reference TRBV5-1 and TRBJ2-3, the complete variable domain reads KAGVTQTPRYLIKTRGQQVTLSCSPISGHRSVSWYQQTPGQGLQFLFEYFSETQRNKGNFPGRFSGRQFSNSRSEMNVSTLELGDSALYLCASRPTSGSNTDTQYFGPGTRLTVL.

This clonotype was seen a handful of times. The rearrangement joins TRBV6-1 to TRBJ2-1; 9 positions match TRBD1. The V gene's germline CDR1 is MNHNS and CDR2 SASEGT. The CDR3 runs to 18 residues. The V and J ends lost 1 base and 5 bases, in that order; junction bases with no gene match: 12. The CDR3 is CASSEEVERDREDNEQFF. CDR3 DNA sequence: TGTGCCAGCAGTGAAGAAGTGGAACGGGACAGGGAGGACAATGAGCAGTTCTTC.

The rearrangement joins TRBV5-1 to TRBJ2-1; TRBD2 matches 13 bases. V lost 3 bases and J lost 9; bases outside the gene matches: 6. Germline V gives CDR1 SGHRS, CDR2 YFSETQ. This CDR3 is built from 15 residues. The CDR3 sequence: CASSWTSGSDVEQFF. The CDR3 DNA sequence: TGCGCCAGCAGCTGGACTAGCGGGAGCGACGTTGAGCAGTTCTTC.

This clonotype turned up a few times. V usage is TRBV5-5 and J usage is TRBJ2-3; TRBD1 agrees at 8 bases. The CDR3 is 15 residues long. The ends lost 4 bases at V and 0 bases at J; junction bases unmatched: 4. Germline values: CDR1 SGHKS, CDR2 YYEKEE (reference sequence). The CDR3 protein is CASSMDRVSTDTQYF. CDR3 DNA sequence: TGTGCCAGCAGCATGGACAGGGTCAGCACAGATACGCAGTATTTT.

This clonotype was detected only once. The V and J genes are TRBV4-1 and TRBJ2-4, with 9 bases matching TRBD2. This CDR3 is built from 17 residues. The germline V gene has CDR1 MGHRA and CDR2 YSYEKL. Trimming cost V 1 base and J 0 bases; bases outside gene matches: 4. CDR3 residues: CASSQGLLAGAKNIQYF. In nucleotides, the CDR3 is TGCGCCAGCAGCCAAGGTCTACTAGCGGGAGCCAAAAACATTCAGTACTTC.

This sequence joins TRBV7-2 and TRBJ2-7; no firm D call. Germline loops: CDR1 SGHTA, CDR2 FQGNSA. This CDR3 comprises 13 residues. V lost 5 bases to trimming and J lost 0 bases, with 8 bases between them. The CDR3 coding sequence is TGTGCCAGCAGCAAGTGGAACTCCTACGAGCAGTACTTC. Amino acid sequence: CASSKWNSYEQYF.

This chain connects TRBV6-2 or TRBV6-3 to TRBJ2-7, with D unclear. Trimming took off 0 bases at V and 3 bases at J, with 9 bases between the two ends. Germline CDR1 is MNHEY and CDR2 is SVGEGT. The CDR3 length is 14 residues. The CDR3: CASSYSSRSYEQYF. The DNA for the CDR3 is TGTGCCAGCAGTTACTCGTCGCGGAGCTACGAGCAGTACTTC.

This clonotype was seen a few times. The genes are TRBV3-1 and TRBJ1-5; D is perhaps TRBD1 (5 bases). Per the germline V gene, CDR1 is LGHDT and CDR2 is YNNKEL (reference sequence). V was trimmed by 1 base and J by 9 bases, leaving 13 bases between them. The CDR3 is 14 amino acids. CDR3 region: CASSQGGVKMPQHF. For the CDR3, the DNA is TGTGCCAGCAGCCAAGGAGGGGTAAAGATGCCCCAGCATTTT. Full variable domain (remainder filled in from reference TRBV3-1 and TRBJ1-5): DTAVSQTPKYLVTQMGNDKSIKCEQNLGHDTMYWYKQDSKKFLKIMFSYNNKELIINETVPNRFSPKSPDKAHLNLHINSLELGDSAVYFCASSQGGVKMPQHFGDGTRLSIL.

V gene TRBV29-1 combines with J gene TRBJ2-7, with 8 bases lining up with TRBD1. V was clipped by 4 bases and J by 6 bases; unmatched bases: 14. The CDR3 is 15 residues long. From germline, CDR1 is SQVTM and CDR2 ANQGSEA. The CDR3 coding sequence is TGCAGCGTTGTGGGTACGACAGGGGCAGTCCCCGAGCAGTACTTC. It translates to CSVVGTTGAVPEQYF.

The sample holds a few counts of this clonotype. The chain couples TRBV2 to TRBJ2-3; no reliable D call. The CDR3 loop spans 10 amino acids. Germline values: CDR1 SNHLY, CDR2 FYNNEI. Trimming took off 3 bases at V and 12 bases at J, with 7 bases between the two ends. The DNA for the CDR3 is TGTGCCAGCAGTGAGCACCTTCAGTATTTT. Residues: CASSEHLQYF.

This chain joins TRBV19 and TRBJ1-6; D unclear. The CDR3 is 12 residues long. The V and J ends lost 7 bases and 7 bases respectively, with 8 bases between them. CDR1 and CDR2 from the germline V gene are LNHDA and SQIVND (reference sequence). The CDR3: CASTWGNSPLHF. The CDR3 DNA is TGTGCCAGTACTTGGGGAAATTCACCCCTCCACTTT.

This clonotype has more than one count but fewer than ten. J is TRBJ2-7 and V is TRBV18; 9 nucleotides line up with TRBD2. Germline V gene sequence: CDR1 KGHSH, CDR2 LQKENI. The trim removed 6 bases at V and 3 bases at J, leaving 9 bases unmatched. The CDR3 runs 15 residues. The CDR3 loop reads CASSESSGRSYEQYF. The CDR3 DNA reads as TGTGCCAGCTCGGAGAGTAGCGGGAGAAGCTACGAGCAGTACTTC.

This clonotype was picked up a small number of times. DNA of the CDR3: TGTGCCATCAGTGAGTACCGGGACAGGGGGCATGTAAAGGTCGAAGCTTTCTTT. Protein sequence: CAISEYRDRGHVKVEAFF. This chain links TRBV10-3 with TRBJ1-1, with 12 positions matching TRBD1. The CDR3 runs 18 residues. Germline trimming cut 1 base from V and 8 bases from J; bases unmatched to any gene: 14. Looked up from germline, CDR1 is ENHRY and CDR2 is SYGVKD.

CDR3 nucleotide sequence: TGCGCCAGCAGTGAGGGAGGGGACGCGAACACTGAAGCTTTCTTT. This encodes CASSEGGDANTEAFF. V gene TRBV10-2 combines with J gene TRBJ1-1; tentatively, D is TRBD1 (5 bases). Trimming left V 2 bases short and J 1 base short, with 11 bases between. The CDR3 has 15 residues. Per germline, CDR1 WSHSY and CDR2 SAAADI.

This clonotype occurred many times. This sequence joins TRBV20-1 and TRBJ2-2; 11 bases agree with TRBD2. The CDR3 contains 13 residues. Germline V gene data show CDR1 as DFQATT and CDR2 as SNEGSKA (reference sequence). The V and J ends lost 6 bases and 5 bases, in that order; junction bases with no gene match: 2. The CDR3, as DNA: TGCAGTGCGAGACTAGCGGGGACCGGGGAGCTGTTTTTT. It encodes CSARLAGTGELFF.

V usage is TRBV7-2 and J usage is TRBJ2-2; 10 nucleotides match TRBD2. With 5 bases clipped from V and 5 bases from J, the junction kept 5 bases outside the gene matches. Germline-derived CDR1 and CDR2 are SGHTA and FQGNSA. The CDR3 is 15 amino acids. For the CDR3, the DNA is TGTGCCAGCAGCCATGGGACTAGCGAGACCGGGGAGCTGTTTTTT. It encodes CASSHGTSETGELFF.

Only a few counts were recorded for this clonotype. The chain uses TRBV28 and TRBJ2-5, with unresolved D. V gave up 5 bases and J gave up 0 bases, with 13 bases separating them. The V gene's germline CDR1 is MDHEN and CDR2 SYDVKM. The CDR3 extends over 15 amino acids. The DNA for the CDR3 is TGTGCCAGCAGTCGAATCCCTGTGAACCAAGAGACCCAGTACTTC. Protein: CASSRIPVNQETQYF.

This clonotype has only a few counts. The chain links TRBV6-2 or TRBV6-3 to TRBJ2-1; 10 bases line up with TRBD2. CDR1 is MNHEY and CDR2 is SVGEGT in the germline V gene. The length of the CDR3 is 16 residues. With 5 bases clipped from V and 4 bases from J, the junction kept 8 bases outside the gene matches. CDR3 amino acids: CASSPPGLAKYNEQFF. CDR3 in DNA: TGTGCCAGCAGTCCACCGGGACTAGCGAAGTACAATGAGCAGTTCTTC.

In the case of this clonotype: An end of the junction differs from the germline gene, which may be a read error. The chain carries TRBV28 and TRBJ1-6; no clear D. The CDR3 totals 14 residues. Germline V gives CDR1 MDHEN, CDR2 SYDVKM. In DNA, the CDR3 is TGTGCCAGCAGTTACCTCGACGGAATTTCACTCCTCCACTTT. Encoded protein: CASSYLDGISLLHF.

This chain uses TRBV7-7 with TRBJ2-5, with D possibly called TRBD1 or TRBD2 (5 bases each). CDR1 and CDR2 from the germline V gene are SSHAT and FNYEAQ (reference sequence). V lost 5 bases and J lost 5, with 18 bases in between. The CDR3 contains 15 residues. This CDR3 reads CASSPGAVSQETQYF. CDR3 sequence (DNA): TGTGCCAGCAGCCCCGGGGCTGTCAGCCAGGAGACCCAGTACTTC.

This clonotype was counted a few times. This rearrangement joins TRBV5-5 to TRBJ1-5, with unresolved D. The CDR3 runs 15 residues. Trimming shortened V by 2 bases and J by 0 bases, and 9 bases separated the two germline ends. CDR1 SGHKS and CDR2 YYEKEE come from the germline V gene (reference sequence). CDR3 residues: CASSLVFYSNQPQHF. The CDR3 coding sequence is TGTGCCAGCAGCTTAGTCTTCTATAGCAATCAGCCCCAGCATTTT.

The table lists this clonotype with a few counts. The rearrangement links TRBV10-3 to TRBJ1-4; the D is unclear. Trimming took 0 bases from V and 8 from J, leaving 16 bases between them. Germline CDR1 is ENHRY and CDR2 is SYGVKD. This CDR3 contains 16 residues. Here the CDR3 reads CAISESIIRVGEKLFF. The CDR3 nucleotides are TGTGCCATCAGTGAGTCGATAATAAGGGTCGGAGAAAAACTGTTTTTT.

The genes are TRBV20-1 and TRBJ2-1; 11 bases fit TRBD2. The CDR3 runs to 15 residues. Germline V gives CDR1 DFQATT, CDR2 SNEGSKA (reference sequence). V shed 3 bases and J 6 bases; nucleotides not matched to a gene: 7. The CDR3 coding sequence is TGCAGTGCTAGGGTCGGGACTAGCGGTTTCAATGAGCAGTTCTTC. Its translation: CSARVGTSGFNEQFF.